A selection of T cell receptor beta chains follows, all from one sample in a study of read filtering for tumor transcriptome and immune sequencing. TCRdb redid the calling of the reads with MiXCR, one entry per CDR3 protein. The data show over 50,000 distinct CDR3 sequences, approximately 18% seen once. Sequencing input: a population of CD138-negative cells sorted from bone marrow. The receptor source for this set is a donor at least 40 years old with multiple myeloma. CDR3s include the opening cysteine and the closing phenylalanine or tryptophan. Size is stated for part of the rows, as once, few or many counts, or as a class when the clone is expanded.

clone size	J gene	V gene	CDR3 protein
many	TRBJ1-1	TRBV9	CASSVETNTEAFF
many	TRBJ2-3	TRBV4-1	CASRASGNSDTQYF
many	TRBJ1-1	TRBV5-1	CASSFDRGSDTEAFF
.	TRBJ2-1	TRBV9	CASSVGVKQFF
.	TRBJ2-7	TRBV7-8	CASSFGGGRGLAGYEQYF
many	TRBJ2-5	TRBV7-3	CASSLTGGSQETQYF
many	TRBJ2-2	TRBV5-1	CASSFIAGELFF
few	TRBJ2-3	TRBV7-8	CASSDLASTDTQYF
many	TRBJ1-1	TRBV6-1	CASTRDLMNTEAFF
.	TRBJ2-3	TRBV10-3	CAISDRDSTDTQYF
many	TRBJ2-5	TRBV5-1	CASTGGELAGGQETQYF
many	TRBJ2-7	TRBV15	CATSRAQTTPEQYF
many	TRBJ1-6	TRBV2	CASTLAGAPLHF
many	TRBJ2-4	TRBV9	CASSVAGLARNIQYF
many	TRBJ2-1	TRBV7-7	CASSLAVLGLAGPNEQFF
many	TRBJ2-2	TRBV20-1	CSARVTGELFF
many	TRBJ2-1	TRBV21-1	CANWTSGDVNEQFF
many	TRBJ2-1	TRBV5-6	CASTRRLAPEQFF
medium-sized	TRBJ2-1	TRBV7-9	CASSARQGLNNEQFF
many	TRBJ2-1	TRBV5-1	CASSPGLASNEQFF
.	TRBJ2-1	TRBV5-4	CASSPKLAEGSNEQFF
many	TRBJ1-6	TRBV7-9	CASSGGRGNSPLHF
many	TRBJ2-3	TRBV7-9	CASSRGGLAVDTQYF
many	TRBJ2-7	TRBV4-1	CASSRPGLAGVYEQYF
many	TRBJ2-5	TRBV2	CASTRRGETQYF
many	TRBJ1-2	TRBV5-1	CASSLETGTAYGYTF
many	TRBJ2-1	TRBV7-9	CASSLEGGLAVYNEQFF
many	TRBJ1-2	TRBV7-9	CASSLGGGDSNYGYTF
.	TRBJ2-1	TRBV24-1	CATSSQVGPSLF
few	TRBJ1-3	TRBV29-1	CSVIVASGNTIYF
.	TRBJ1-5	TRBV6-6	CASNYGGERGNQPQHF
.	TRBJ2-7	TRBV5-1	CASSIRTDTYEQYF
many	TRBJ2-7	TRBV30	CAWSRLLGSSYEQYF
.	TRBJ1-5	TRBV2	CASSEGGRRSNQPQHF
many	TRBJ2-5	TRBV2	CASSEDDFGTQYF
many	TRBJ2-1	TRBV20-1	CSAREAEKSYNEQFF
few	TRBJ1-5	TRBV24-1	CATSDADRGGPQPQHF
many	TRBJ2-2	TRBV20-1	CSARKSSEAGELFF
many	TRBJ1-2	TRBV5-4	CASSLLYDRRGYTF
many	TRBJ2-5	TRBV5-1	CASSSPTGHLQETQYF
many	TRBJ2-7	TRBV12-3/TRBV12-4	CASRYRQGATYEQYF
many	TRBJ2-1	TRBV29-1	CSVGTGGVSEQFF
many	TRBJ2-2	TRBV5-6	CASSWTGVNTGELFF
medium-sized	TRBJ2-1	TRBV5-1	CASSAGLDYNEQFF
many	TRBJ2-5	TRBV3-1	CASSRNLAGGWGTQYF
.	TRBJ1-2	TRBV6-6	CASSYSMAATHYGYTF
many	TRBJ2-7	TRBV29-1	CSVEDRGYEQYF
.	TRBJ1-5	TRBV23-1	CASSPRGGRQPQHF
many	TRBJ2-7	TRBV6-6	CASSYAGTAPYEQYF